This record looks at one T cell receptor (beta chain) sequence and its context. This sample is part of a study of blood T cell repertoires in COVID-19. Sequenced by immunoSEQ multiplex PCR; TCRdb stores in-frame clones only, minus some. The profile shows 45,000 to 70,000 clones, about 83% of them singletons. The sample comprised peripheral blood. The clonotype comes from a woman aged 60-70 years with COVID-19, enrolled during active disease.

The CDR3 protein is CASGLIPQGFFHPRNSPLHF. In DNA form, the CDR3 reads TGTGCTAGTGGTTTGATACCCCAGGGGTTTTTTCACCCACGGAATTCACCCCTCCACTTT. The chain is built from TRBV12-5 and TRBJ1-6; D perhaps matches TRBD1 (6 bases). Trimming pared 2 bases from V and 7 bases from J, leaving 27 bases between. The CDR3 contains 20 residues. Germline V CDR1 and CDR2: LGHNT, FRNRAP.